The 21 T cell receptor beta chains in this list originate from one sample, sequenced in a study of metastatic and nonmetastatic thyroid tumors. Thyroid surgery took place with no prior treatment in any patient. TCRdb re-called the PCR reads with MiXCR. The profile shows 39,000 or so clones, approximately 19% of them singletons. The material sequenced was blood. These TCRs come from a female donor with papillary thyroid cancer or a benign thyroid nodule (not recorded which). Some clones in this sample may be carry-over from other donors' samples.

At least ten counts were recorded for this clone. V and J are TRBV7-3 and TRBJ2-2; a weak D match, TRBD2 (5 bases). Trimming removed 1 base from V and 8 bases from J, with 8 bases in between. The germline V gene encodes CDR1 SGHTA and CDR2 FQGTGA. CDR3 length: 13 amino acids. CDR3 in amino acids: CASSLMPGGELFF. The DNA of the CDR3 is TGTGCCAGCAGCTTAATGCCGGGGGGGGAGCTGTTTTTT.

This clone occurred many times. V and J are TRBV20-1 and TRBJ2-5; D is ambiguous. CDR3 length: 16 amino acids. The ends were cut back, 0 bases at V and 5 bases at J, with 19 bases in the middle. Germline assignment: CDR1 DFQATT and CDR2 SNEGSKA (reference sequence). The CDR3 loop is CSARDPRSLRPETQYF. The DNA for the CDR3 is TGCAGTGCTAGAGACCCTAGGAGCCTAAGACCCGAGACCCAGTACTTC.

This clone showed up many times. This sample includes further DNA sequences coding for the same CDR3. This chain links TRBV28 with TRBJ2-3; no reliable D call. Germline V lookup: CDR1 MDHEN, CDR2 SYDVKM. This CDR3 spans 14 amino acids. V lost 9 bases and J lost 4, with 17 bases in between. The CDR3 region has the DNA TGTGCCAGTTCCCGTCCCGGAATTTCAGATACGCAGTATTTT. Protein product: CASSRPGISDTQYF.

There are many counts of this clone. V and J are TRBV7-2 and TRBJ2-7, with TRBD2 matching 9 bases. The V gene's germline CDR1 is SGHTA and CDR2 FQGNSA. Trimming removed 5 bases from V and 4 bases from J; junction bases left unmatched: 6. The CDR3 has 14 amino acids. The CDR3 reads CASSTIAGVYEQYF. CDR3 DNA: TGTGCCAGCAGCACTATAGCGGGAGTGTACGAGCAGTACTTC.

This clone was seen many times. This chain links TRBV18 with TRBJ2-5; 8 bases are a match to TRBD1. The germline V gene encodes CDR1 KGHSH and CDR2 LQKENI. This CDR3 has 15 residues. V shed 4 bases and J 5 bases; nucleotides not matched to a gene: 9. The CDR3 bases are TGTGCCAGCTCACAGTTTCAGGGGGCGGAGGAGACCCAGTACTTC. Its protein is CASSQFQGAEETQYF.

As concerns this clone: Germline is not matched at one junction end, which may reflect a read error. The genes are TRBV20-1 and TRBJ2-2; TRBD2 might be the D (5 bases). From germline, CDR1 is DFQATT and CDR2 SNEGSKA (reference sequence). This CDR3 region has 15 residues. The chain's CDR3 is CSAGRYQSVTGELLF. The CDR3 DNA sequence: TGCAGTGCTGGCAGGTACCAGTCGGTGACCGGGGAGCTGCTTTTT.

This clone was observed a few times. A read error may explain this, as a much larger clone is one base away. The CDR3 is CAISSSILAGGSTQYF. In DNA form, the CDR3 reads TGTGCCATCAGCTCCTCGATACTAGCGGGAGGGAGTACGCAGTATTTT. V is TRBV7-8 and J is TRBJ2-3, with 13 bases aligning to TRBD2. The germline V gene encodes CDR1 SGHVS and CDR2 FQNEAQ. The CDR3 is made up of 16 amino acids. The full variable domain, its missing parts supplied by reference TRBV7-8 and TRBJ2-3, is GAGVSQSPRYKVAKRGQDVALRCDPISGHVSLFWYQQALGQGPEFLTYFQNEAQLDKSGLPSDRFFAERPEGSVSTLKIQRTQQEDSAVYLCAISSSILAGGSTQYFGPGTRLTVL.

This clone was detected many times. A much larger clone differs from this one at a single base, so this may be a read error. This sample also contains other DNA sequences that code for the same CDR3. The chain has TRBV10-3 and TRBJ2-3, with D possibly being TRBD1 or TRBD2 (5 bases each). CDR1 is ENHRY and CDR2 is SYGVKD in the germline V gene. The CDR3 length is 13 residues. DNA for the CDR3: TGCGCCATCAGTGAGAGGGACGGAGATACGCAGTATTTT. Protein product: CAISERDGDTQYF.

This clone was observed many times. The genes are TRBV5-4 and TRBJ1-2; 10 bases are a match to TRBD1. Germline CDR1 and CDR2: SGHNT and YYREEE (reference sequence). The CDR3 is made up of 15 amino acids. V gave up 4 bases and J gave up 8 bases; unmatched junction bases: 11. CDR3 coding DNA: TGTGCCAGCAGCCGGGACAGGGGTTTCTTTAGGGGCTACACCTTC. It codes for CASSRDRGFFRGYTF.

There are many counts of this clone. The rearrangement links TRBV19 to TRBJ2-5, with TRBD2 matching over 9 bases. The CDR3 is made up of 13 amino acids. Trimming took 8 bases from V and 2 from J; bases not matched to a gene: 3. CDR1 is LNHDA, CDR2 SQIVND, per germline (reference sequence). The chain's CDR3 is CASCLAGQETQYF. The CDR3, as DNA: TGTGCCAGTTGTCTAGCGGGGCAAGAGACCCAGTACTTC.

This clone turned up a few times. A much larger clone differs from this one at a single base, so this may be a read error. The V gene is TRBV29-1, the J gene TRBJ1-1; TRBD1 is a possible D gene (5 bases). Trimming left V 7 bases short and J 0 bases short, with 12 bases between. In germline, CDR1 is SQVTM, CDR2 ANQGSEA. This CDR3 comprises 13 residues. The CDR3 DNA reads as TGCAGCGCCTCGACAGTGATGAACACTGAAGCTTTCTTT. Amino acids: CSASTVMNTEAFF.

This clone was seen many times. Other DNA sequences in the sample encode the same CDR3. V and J are TRBV18 and TRBJ1-1, with no clear D. The CDR3 has 15 amino acids. Germline V lookup: CDR1 KGHSH, CDR2 LQKENI. The V end was cut by 3 bases, the J end by 1 base, with 12 bases between. This CDR3 is CASSPGRPPNTEAFF. For the CDR3, the DNA is TGTGCCAGCTCACCGGGTCGACCCCCGAACACTGAAGCTTTCTTT.

This clone was observed many times. This same CDR3 is encoded by further DNA sequences in the sample. The genes are TRBV24-1 and TRBJ2-1, with D possibly TRBD2 on 5 matching bases. The CDR3 runs to 18 residues. Trimming took off 3 bases at V and 0 bases at J, with 17 bases between the two ends. CDR1 is KGHDR, CDR2 SFDVKD, per germline. The CDR3 sequence is CATSDGSFADFSYNEQFF. CDR3 bases: TGTGCCACCAGTGATGGTTCGTTCGCGGACTTCTCCTACAATGAGCAGTTCTTC.

Ten or more counts support this clone. The sample contains more than one DNA sequence encoding this CDR3. This CDR3 is CATSRDSDEKLFF. The CDR3 nucleotides are TGTGCCACCAGCAGAGATTCAGACGAAAAACTGTTTTTT. The chain has TRBV15 and TRBJ1-4; no definite D call. The CDR3 length is 13 residues. Germline-derived CDR1 and CDR2 are LNHNV and YYDKDF (reference sequence). V shed 0 bases and J shed 8 bases, with 7 bases lying between them. The full variable domain, in which reference TRBV15 and TRBJ1-4 provide the parts outside the CDR3, is DAMVIQNPRYQVTQFGKPVTLSCSQTLNHNVMYWYQQKSSQAPKLLFHYYDKDFNNEADTPDNFQSRRPNTSFCFLDIRSPGLGDTAMYLCATSRDSDEKLFFGSGTQLSVL.

This clone was recorded at least ten times. The rearrangement links TRBV5-1 to TRBJ2-1, with TRBD2 matching 11 bases. Per the germline V gene, CDR1 is SGHRS and CDR2 is YFSETQ. The CDR3 length is 17 residues. V gave up 3 bases and J gave up 5 bases; unmatched junction bases: 10. DNA for the CDR3: TGCGCCAGCAGCTCAAATAGCGGGAGGGCCTTAGACAATGAGCAGTTCTTC. Translation: CASSSNSGRALDNEQFF.

This clone was found a few times. The junction departs from the called germline gene at one end, perhaps through a read error. The CDR3 protein is CASSFTGDSARRGYTF. DNA for the CDR3: TGTGCCAGCAGTTTTACTGGGGACAGCGCCCGGCGTGGCTACACATTC. The chain recombines TRBV28 with TRBJ1-2; 7 bases fit TRBD1. CDR1 and CDR2 from the germline V gene are MDHEN and SYDVKM. The CDR3 is 16 amino acids.

This clone was counted at least ten times. This may be a read error, as it is one base from a much larger clone. J is TRBJ2-1 and V is TRBV7-6; D is unclear. The CDR3 runs 12 residues. CDR1 and CDR2 (germline): SGHVS, FNYEAQ. The DNA of the CDR3 is TGTGTCAGCAGCAGTTTCGGGAATGAGCAGTTCTTC. It codes for CVSSSFGNEQFF.

This clone has more than one count but fewer than ten. Germline is not matched at one junction end, which may reflect a read error. The genes are TRBV6-1 and TRBJ2-6, with D tentatively TRBD1 or TRBD2 (6 bases each). The CDR3 is 16 residues long. Germline V CDR1 and CDR2: MNHNS, SASEGT. The CDR3, as DNA: TGTGCCAGCAGTTCGGAGGGGGTGTCTGGGGCCAACGTCCTTACTTTC. Protein: CASSSEGVSGANVLTF.

The genes are TRBV6-1 and TRBJ1-1, with D uncertain. This CDR3 has 16 residues. Trimming shortened V by 2 bases and J by 3 bases, and 16 bases separated the two germline ends. Germline CDR1 MNHNS, CDR2 SASEGT. This CDR3 reads CASSELAFEMDTEAFF. The CDR3 DNA reads TGTGCCAGCAGTGAACTCGCGTTCGAAATGGACACTGAAGCTTTCTTT.

This clone was observed many times. The chain recombines TRBV3-1 with TRBJ2-2, with a tentative D call TRBD1 (5 bases). The CDR3 runs 14 residues. Trimming left V 4 bases short and J 8 bases short, with 14 bases between. Germline loops: CDR1 LGHDT, CDR2 YNNKEL (reference sequence). CDR3 in amino acids: CASSRSDGAGELFF. CDR3 DNA sequence: TGTGCCAGCAGCCGGTCCGATGGGGCGGGGGAGCTGTTTTTT.

This clone appeared many times. The chain uses TRBV19 and TRBJ2-1; 11 nucleotides match TRBD2. The length of the CDR3 is 20 residues. In germline, CDR1 is LNHDA, CDR2 SQIVND (reference sequence). Unmatched junction bases numbered 12, after V lost 2 bases and J lost 0 bases. DNA of the CDR3: TGTGCCAGTAGTATAAGGGGAGCCGGGACTAGCGGAGGCTCCTACAATGAGCAGTTCTTC. It encodes CASSIRGAGTSGGSYNEQFF.